This T cell receptor beta chain was found in a study of low-dose radiotherapy and immunotherapy resistance in tumors. Study at large: Treatment of Cohort 1 consisted of 0.5 Gy per fraction every 2 weeks, adding up to 6.5 Gy. Starting cycle 1 day 1, oral aspirin 300 mg was given daily for four cycles.

As to time point: before trial treatment. The treatment that donors received included nivolumab, ipilimumab, aspirin, low-dose cyclophosphamide and low-dose radiotherapy. Eligibility criteria specified advanced solid malignancies devoid of tumor-infiltrating lymphocytes. The CDR3 totals 14 residues. Per the germline V gene, CDR1 is SGHTA and CDR2 is FQGTGA. J lost 0 bases, V lost 2 bases, and 0 bases had no gene match. Priming of first-strand cDNA relied on TRAV- and TRBV-specific primers (covering alpha and beta chains). The authors amplified TCRs for about 20 PCR cycles with a constant-region primer and a V-primer adapter. TCRdb reanalysed the reads using MiXCR and keeps one entry per CDR3 protein. Of tens of thousands of distinct CDR3 sequences in the sample, approximately 26% are singletons; the top ten hold around 5%.

The sample in question was PBMCs, obtained before treatment. This sequence joins TRBV7-3 and TRBJ1-1; 7 bases are shared with TRBD1. The clonotype originates from a male donor with prostate cancer. CDR3: CASSLDRVNTEAFF. DNA of the CDR3: TGTGCCAGCAGCTTAGACAGGGTGAACACTGAAGCTTTCTTT.